This entry concerns a single T cell receptor (beta chain). The target antigen is unknown. 13 Jbeta primers and 60 Vbeta primers were used for the PCR. Original handling: In a later analysis, 80 million to 100 million unique TCR beta chains included roughly 11 million shared by two or more donors. The assay was immunoSEQ multiplex PCR, and TCRdb's table has in-frame clones only and misses some. That table is the source of V, J and clone size, and D and trimming were worked out from the DNA. Of about 250,000 clones listed, around 80% are singletons. Trimming removed 1 base from V and 9 bases from J, with 19 bases in between. CDR1 is SGHTS and CDR2 is YDEGEE in the germline V gene. CDR3 length: 15 amino acids. These data originate in a study of cytomegalovirus exposure and HLA in healthy donors. Regarding the study as a whole: Later analysis showed TCR association rates varying by HLA locus, highest for DRB1 and lowest for HLA-C. There were a few CMV-associated chains whose specificity for CMV antigens was confirmed in vitro. TCR beta chains numbering 150 to 200 were designated cytomegalovirus-associated.

The TCR originated in a girl aged 2 to 9 in good health and CMV-seronegative. Sequenced sample: PBMCs. V usage is TRBV5-8 and J usage is TRBJ1-2; possibly TRBD1 for D (6 bases). The CDR3 coding sequence is TGTGCCAGCAGCTTGTTTTGGGACACCCCCCTGCGCTACACCTTC. It translates to CASSLFWDTPLRYTF.